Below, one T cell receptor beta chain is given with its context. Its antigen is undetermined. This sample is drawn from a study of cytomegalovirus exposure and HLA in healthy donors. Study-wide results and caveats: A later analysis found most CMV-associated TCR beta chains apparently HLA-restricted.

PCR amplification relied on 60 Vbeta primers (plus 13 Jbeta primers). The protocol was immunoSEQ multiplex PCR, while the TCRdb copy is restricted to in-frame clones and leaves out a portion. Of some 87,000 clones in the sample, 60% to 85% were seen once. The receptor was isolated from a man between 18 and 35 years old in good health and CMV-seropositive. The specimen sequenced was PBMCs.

The CDR3 here is CASSVGGTEAFF. In DNA, the CDR3 is TGTGCCAGCAGCGTCGGCGGCACTGAAGCTTTCTTT. The chain is built from TRBV9 and TRBJ1-1; unclear D gene. CDR1 is SGDLS and CDR2 is YYNGEE in the germline V gene. This CDR3 comprises 12 residues. V gave up 2 bases and J gave up 4 bases, with 6 bases separating them.